The next 6 T cell receptor beta chains were all read from a single sample in a study of glioma-infiltrating T cells after dendritic cell vaccination. The table came from immunoSEQ multiplex PCR; TCRdb's copy has only in-frame clones and leaves some out. The repertoire includes roughly 80,000 clones, roughly 90% of them detected once, and 3.2% sits in the top ten. The material was blood, obtained before dendritic cell vaccination. All receptors come from a human donor with glioblastoma.

This chain connects TRBV5-4 to TRBJ2-1, with 11 bases aligning to TRBD1. The CDR3 has 16 residues. Looked up from germline, CDR1 is SGHNT and CDR2 is YYREEE (reference sequence). Germline trimming cut 4 bases from V and 3 bases from J; bases unmatched to any gene: 6. CDR3 coding DNA: TGTGCCAGCAGCCCGAGGGGGACAGGGGGCTACAATGAGCAGTTCTTC. This gives the protein CASSPRGTGGYNEQFF.

This chain connects TRBV5-1 to TRBJ2-7; 10 nucleotides line up with TRBD1. CDR1 and CDR2 (germline): SGHRS, YFSETQ. V was pared by 4 bases and J by 1 base, with 8 bases of the junction left unmatched. CDR3 length: 16 amino acids. CDR3 region: CASSPGDRGTSYEQYF. DNA of the CDR3: TGCGCCAGCAGCCCGGGGGACAGGGGAACGTCCTACGAGCAGTACTTC.

The J gene is TRBJ2-3, the V gene TRBV6-1, with D uncertain. The CDR3 spans 15 residues. With 4 bases removed from V and 0 bases from J, the gap between germline ends came to 11 bases. Germline CDR1 MNHNS, CDR2 SASEGT. CDR3 protein: CASSALAGSTDTQYF. CDR3 DNA sequence: TGTGCCAGCAGTGCCTTGGCCGGGAGCACAGATACGCAGTATTTT.

This sequence joins TRBV27 and TRBJ1-5, with TRBD1 as a possible D gene (6 bases). Matching the DNA end better, TRBJ2-3 makes the J call doubtful. Germline V gene sequence: CDR1 MNHEY, CDR2 SMNVEV (reference sequence). The CDR3 totals 15 residues. Here the CDR3 DNA reads TGTGCCAGCAGACTGACAGGAAACAGCAATCAGCCCCAGTATTTT. Its translation: CASRLTGNSNQPQYF.

This chain connects TRBV2 to TRBJ2-2; 7 nucleotides match TRBD1. Germline assignment: CDR1 SNHLY and CDR2 FYNNEI. This CDR3 region has 15 residues. V was pared by 4 bases and J by 4 bases, with 6 bases of the junction left unmatched. The CDR3 region has the DNA TGTGCCAGCAGTGGTGACAGGGCGGTCACCGGGGAGCTGTTTTTT. It yields the protein CASSGDRAVTGELFF.

The chain recombines TRBV29-1 with TRBJ2-7, with D possibly TRBD1 on 7 matching bases. The germline V gene has CDR1 SQVTM and CDR2 ANQGSEA. V was trimmed by 6 bases and J by 3 bases, leaving 12 bases between them. The CDR3 totals 12 residues. In DNA, the CDR3 is TGCAGCGTGGGGAGGACAGGCTACGAGCAGTACTTC. It specifies CSVGRTGYEQYF.